This T cell receptor beta chain was sequenced during a study of CD8 T cells in ankylosing spondylitis. Quantitative 5'-RACE with molecular barcodes was used to make the TCR beta libraries. TCRdb called the 5' RACE reads again in MiXCR, with one record for every CDR3 protein. Here the sample spans around 300,000 distinct CDR3 sequences, about 15% being singletons. There are 16 residues in the CDR3. Trimming cost V 4 bases and J 4 bases, with 17 bases left between them. Germline values: CDR1 SGHDN, CDR2 FVKESK. Notes on this clonotype: Its antigen is not known.

General study findings and limits: A subset of motif variants has previously been described in the synovial fluid and blood of reactive arthritis. What appeared characteristic of ankylosing spondylitis blood was a TCR beta motif of fewer than ten highly homologous variants.

The sequenced material came from blood, either unsorted or a sorted T cell fraction (not recorded which). The TCR comes from a male donor with ankylosing spondylitis or in good health (not recorded which). This chain connects TRBV14 to TRBJ2-1; weak D call: TRBD2 (6 bases). The CDR3 spells CASSLPEAGLYNEQFF. The CDR3, as DNA: TGTGCCAGCAGCCTTCCTGAAGCGGGCCTATACAATGAGCAGTTCTTC.